Here is one T cell receptor (beta chain) with its context. Its specificity is not known. The data belong to a study of cytotoxic CD8 clonotypes in ibrutinib-treated CLL. Overall study: On average, each sample had some 260,000 productive templates and approximately 100,000 productive rearrangements.

CDR1 is SGHTA and CDR2 is FQGTGA in the germline V gene. The V gene end was trimmed by 5 bases and the J gene end by 8 bases; junction bases not matched to a gene: 13. The CDR3 is 15 residues long. Investigators sought sequencing depths of between 1 in 200,000 and 1 in 1 million T cells. Data came from immunoSEQ multiplex PCR; TCRdb stores just in-frame clones and leaves some out. The sample has roughly 160,000 clones, under 85% seen once. Study results and limitations: Public clonotypes (which were uncommon) either contracted or remained stable on treatment.

This chain links TRBV7-3 with TRBJ1-2, with 8 bases identical to TRBD1. The sample consisted of PBMCs, taken after 24 months of ibrutinib treatment. This TCR came from a human donor with chronic lymphocytic leukemia. DNA of the CDR3: TGTGCCAGCAGCCGCAGACAGGGGTCAGTGTGGGGCTACACCTTC. It translates to CASSRRQGSVWGYTF.